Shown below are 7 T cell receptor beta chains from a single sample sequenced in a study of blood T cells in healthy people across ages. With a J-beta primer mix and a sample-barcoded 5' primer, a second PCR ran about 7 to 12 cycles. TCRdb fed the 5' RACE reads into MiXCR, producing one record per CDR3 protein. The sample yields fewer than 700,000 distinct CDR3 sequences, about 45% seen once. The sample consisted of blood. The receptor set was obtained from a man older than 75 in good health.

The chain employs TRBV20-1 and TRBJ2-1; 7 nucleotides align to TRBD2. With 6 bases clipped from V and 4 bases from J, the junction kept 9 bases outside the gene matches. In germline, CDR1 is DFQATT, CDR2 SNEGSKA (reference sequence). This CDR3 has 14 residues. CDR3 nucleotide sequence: TGCAGTGCCTCTGCGGGACTACAATACAATGAGCAGTTCTTC. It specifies CSASAGLQYNEQFF.

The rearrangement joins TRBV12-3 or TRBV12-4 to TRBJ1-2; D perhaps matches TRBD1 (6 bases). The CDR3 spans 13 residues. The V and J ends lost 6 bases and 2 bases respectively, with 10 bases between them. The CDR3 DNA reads TGTGCCAGCAGCACCGGACAGAACTATGGCTACACCTTC. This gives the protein CASSTGQNYGYTF.

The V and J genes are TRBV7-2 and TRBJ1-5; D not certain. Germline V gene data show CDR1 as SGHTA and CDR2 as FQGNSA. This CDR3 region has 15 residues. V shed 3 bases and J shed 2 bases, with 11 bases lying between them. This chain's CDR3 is CASSFLGVGNQPQHF. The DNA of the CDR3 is TGTGCCAGCAGCTTCCTGGGAGTTGGCAATCAGCCCCAGCATTTT.

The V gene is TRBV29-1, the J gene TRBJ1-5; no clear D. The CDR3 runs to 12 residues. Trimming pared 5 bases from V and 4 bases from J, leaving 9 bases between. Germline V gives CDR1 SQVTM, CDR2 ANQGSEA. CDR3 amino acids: CSVRYGNQPQHF. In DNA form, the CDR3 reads TGCAGCGTTCGGTATGGGAATCAGCCCCAGCATTTT.

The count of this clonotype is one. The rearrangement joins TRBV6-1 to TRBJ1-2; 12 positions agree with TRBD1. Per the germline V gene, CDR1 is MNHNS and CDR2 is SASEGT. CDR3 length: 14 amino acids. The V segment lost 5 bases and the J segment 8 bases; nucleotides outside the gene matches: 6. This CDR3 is CASSPGTGGRGYTF. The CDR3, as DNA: TGTGCCAGCAGTCCCGGGACAGGGGGCAGGGGCTACACCTTC.

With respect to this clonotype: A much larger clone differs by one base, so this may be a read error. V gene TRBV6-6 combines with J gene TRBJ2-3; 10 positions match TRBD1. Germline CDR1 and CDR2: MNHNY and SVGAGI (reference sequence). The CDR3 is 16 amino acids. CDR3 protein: CTSSYRTGGQTDTQYF. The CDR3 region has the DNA TGTACCAGCAGTTACCGGACAGGGGGACAGACAGATACGCAGTATTTT.

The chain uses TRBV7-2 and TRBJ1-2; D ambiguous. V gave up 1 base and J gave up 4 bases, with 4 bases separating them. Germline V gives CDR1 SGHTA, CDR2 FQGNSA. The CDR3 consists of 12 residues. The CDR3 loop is CASSLDTYGYTF. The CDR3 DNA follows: TGTGCCAGCAGCTTAGATACCTATGGCTACACCTTC.